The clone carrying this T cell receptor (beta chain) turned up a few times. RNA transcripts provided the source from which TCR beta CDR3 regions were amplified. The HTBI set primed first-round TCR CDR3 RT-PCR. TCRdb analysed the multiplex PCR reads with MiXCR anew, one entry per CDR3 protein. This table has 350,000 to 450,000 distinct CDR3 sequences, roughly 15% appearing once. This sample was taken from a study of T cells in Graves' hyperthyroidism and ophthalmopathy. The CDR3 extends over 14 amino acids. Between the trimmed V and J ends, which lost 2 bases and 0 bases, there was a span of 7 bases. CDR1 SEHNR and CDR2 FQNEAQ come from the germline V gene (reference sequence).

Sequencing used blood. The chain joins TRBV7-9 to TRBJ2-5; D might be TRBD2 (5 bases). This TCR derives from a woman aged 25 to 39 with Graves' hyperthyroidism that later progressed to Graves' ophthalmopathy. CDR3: CASSLLAYQETQYF. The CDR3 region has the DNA TGTGCCAGCAGCTTATTAGCGTACCAAGAGACCCAGTACTTC.